This passage covers 21 T cell receptor beta chains from one sample sequenced in a study of blood T cell repertoires in COVID-19. TCRdb's table, derived via immunoSEQ multiplex PCR, lists solely in-frame clones and lacks some. This table holds 210,000 or so clones, around 86% found once. Material: PBMCs or T cells enriched from blood (not recorded which). The receptors come from a woman aged 45-60 years with acute COVID-19.

This chain joins TRBV7-2 and TRBJ1-5; 8 nucleotides match TRBD1. Germline V gene lookup returns CDR1 SGHTA and CDR2 FQGNSA. The CDR3 consists of 16 residues. The V segment lost 3 bases and the J segment 10 bases; nucleotides outside the gene matches: 14. Here the CDR3 DNA reads TGTGCCAGCAGCTTGACCGGGACAGGCCGGATGAGCCCCCAGCATTTT. Residues: CASSLTGTGRMSPQHF. The full variable domain, completed using reference TRBV7-2 and TRBJ1-5, is GAGVSQSPSNKVTEKGKDVELRCDPISGHTALYWYRQSLGQGLEFLIYFQGNSAPDKSGLPSDRFSAERTGGSVSTLTIQRTQQEDSAVYLCASSLTGTGRMSPQHFGDGTRLSIL.

This chain links TRBV19 with TRBJ1-2; a possible D gene is TRBD1 (5 bases). CDR1 and CDR2 from the germline V gene are LNHDA and SQIVND (reference sequence). Trimming took off 8 bases at V and 4 bases at J, with 14 bases between the two ends. The CDR3 is 13 amino acids. The CDR3 DNA sequence: TGTGCCAGTCGAGACAGCCGATCCTATGGCTACACCTTC. It encodes CASRDSRSYGYTF.

The J gene is TRBJ2-3, the V gene TRBV5-1; 9 nucleotides line up with TRBD2. V lost 8 bases, J lost 3 bases, and 7 bases stayed unmatched. Germline V lookup: CDR1 SGHRS, CDR2 YFSETQ. The CDR3 has 14 amino acids. The CDR3 nucleotides are TGCGCCAGTAGACTAGCGGAGCGAACAGATACGCAGTATTTT. Translation gives CASRLAERTDTQYF.

The rearrangement uses TRBV10-3 and TRBJ2-5; TRBD2 agrees at 10 bases. Germline V gene sequence: CDR1 ENHRY, CDR2 SYGVKD. V shed 6 bases, J shed 3 bases, and the junction held 4 bases outside the gene matches. The length of the CDR3 is 14 residues. The CDR3 spells CAISASGGKETQYF. CDR3 sequence (DNA): TGTGCCATCAGCGCTAGCGGGGGAAAAGAGACCCAGTACTTC.

This sequence joins TRBV18 and TRBJ1-5; D may be TRBD1 (5 bases). The germline gives CDR1 KGHSH, CDR2 LQKENI. V gave up 8 bases and J gave up 4 bases, with 12 bases separating them. This CDR3 is built from 13 residues. Here the CDR3 DNA reads TGTGCCAGCCGGGGCGGGGGGAATCAGCCCCAGCATTTT. It yields the protein CASRGGGNQPQHF.

The chain links TRBV3-1 (or the pseudogene TRBV3-2) to TRBJ2-2; D is uncertain. Trimming removed 1 base at V and 6 bases at J, with 6 bases between. Per the germline V gene, CDR1 is LGHDT and CDR2 is YNNKEL (reference sequence). This CDR3 has 13 amino acids. CDR3 DNA: TGTGCCAGCAGCCAAGTCGGGTCCGGGGAGCTGTTTTTT. Translation: CASSQVGSGELFF.

This clone has more than one count but fewer than ten. The J gene is TRBJ2-7, the V gene TRBV28; a possible D gene is TRBD1 (5 bases). CDR1 and CDR2 from the germline V gene are MDHEN and SYDVKM. Trimming removed 7 bases at V and 0 bases at J, with 22 bases between. The CDR3 is made up of 17 amino acids. CDR3 DNA sequence: TGTGCCAGCACCCCCCCTTTAGTCGGGCAGGGCTCCTACGAGCAGTACTTC. Its translation is CASTPPLVGQGSYEQYF.

This chain uses TRBV9 with TRBJ2-7; 9 positions agree with TRBD1. The CDR3 is 16 residues long. Trimming took 3 bases from V and 3 from J; bases not matched to a gene: 10. The germline CDR1 and CDR2 sequences are SGDLS and YYNGEE. In DNA, the CDR3 is TGTGCCAGCAGCGATTCAAGAGACAGGGGGATCTACGAGCAGTACTTC. As protein: CASSDSRDRGIYEQYF.

V usage is TRBV10-3 and J usage is TRBJ2-5; D is possibly TRBD2 (6 bases). The V gene lost 6 bases and the J gene lost 7 bases, with 15 bases spanning the gap. CDR3 length: 13 residues. Per the germline V gene, CDR1 is ENHRY and CDR2 is SYGVKD. CDR3 in DNA: TGTGCCATCAGGGCGGGGAGTCGAGGGACCCAGTACTTC. Translated: CAIRAGSRGTQYF.

V and J are TRBV7-2 and TRBJ2-1, with 7 nucleotides matching TRBD1. J was trimmed by 9 bases and V by 5 bases; bases with no gene match: 7. This CDR3 is 13 amino acids long. Germline lookup yields CDR1 SGHTA and CDR2 FQGNSA. In nucleotides, the CDR3 is TGTGCCAGCAGCACGGGACAGTTCCCTGAGCAGTTCTTC. Translated: CASSTGQFPEQFF. Variable domain in full (rest from reference TRBV7-2 and TRBJ2-1): GAGVSQSPSNKVTEKGKDVELRCDPISGHTALYWYRQSLGQGLEFLIYFQGNSAPDKSGLPSDRFSAERTGGSVSTLTIQRTQQEDSAVYLCASSTGQFPEQFFGPGTRLTVL.

The chain couples TRBV4-2 to TRBJ2-3; no firm D call. Trimming removed 6 bases from V and 2 bases from J, with 9 bases in between. This CDR3 has 13 residues. CDR1 LGHNA and CDR2 YNFKEQ come from the germline V gene. For the CDR3, the DNA is TGTGCCAGCAGGTCCCAAGCCACAGATACGCAGTATTTT. It is translated as CASRSQATDTQYF.

The chain couples TRBV5-1 to TRBJ1-4; D call uncertain. This CDR3 spans 13 amino acids. Germline CDR1 SGHRS, CDR2 YFSETQ. V was shortened by 1 base and J by 1 base, with 2 bases between the two germline ends. The CDR3 sequence is CASSLQTNEKLFF. The CDR3 DNA reads TGCGCCAGCAGCTTGCAAACTAATGAAAAACTGTTTTTT.

This clone has only a few counts. The rearrangement uses TRBV19 and TRBJ1-1, with 11 bases that match TRBD1. CDR1 is LNHDA and CDR2 is SQIVND in the germline V gene (reference sequence). The V segment lost 6 bases and the J segment 5 bases; nucleotides outside the gene matches: 5. The CDR3 runs to 14 residues. The CDR3 protein is CASRPGTGGTEAFF. CDR3 sequence (DNA): TGTGCCAGTAGACCCGGGACAGGGGGGACTGAAGCTTTCTTT.

The chain carries TRBV5-4 and TRBJ2-1, with 7 bases aligning to TRBD2. V was clipped by 4 bases and J by 6 bases; unmatched bases: 10. Germline lookup yields CDR1 SGHNT and CDR2 YYREEE (reference sequence). The length of the CDR3 is 15 residues. The CDR3 spells CASSPGLELGNEQFF. Here the CDR3 DNA reads TGTGCCAGCAGCCCTGGACTAGAATTAGGCAATGAGCAGTTCTTC.

V usage is TRBV6-2 or TRBV6-3 and J usage is TRBJ1-2, with TRBD1 identical over 8 bases. The CDR3 runs to 16 residues. Germline CDR1 reads MNHEY; CDR2 reads SVGEGT. Trimming cost V 6 bases and J 7 bases; bases outside gene matches: 16. The CDR3 DNA reads TGTGCCAGCAGCCCCGGGACAGGAATTCTACGAAGTGGCTACACCTTC. This gives the protein CASSPGTGILRSGYTF.

The CDR3 loop is CASSQSLDSLLWGYTF. In DNA, the CDR3 is TGCGCCAGCAGCCAATCCTTGGACAGCCTGCTTTGGGGCTACACCTTC. The chain links TRBV4-3 to TRBJ1-2; a possible D gene is TRBD1 (6 bases). Germline values: CDR1 LGHNA, CDR2 YSLEER. Between the trimmed V and J ends, which lost 2 bases and 8 bases, there was a span of 21 bases. The CDR3 has 16 amino acids.

Judged by abundance, this clone is medium-sized (0.01 to 0.1%). The chain couples TRBV10-1 to TRBJ1-4; 10 bases align to TRBD1. Germline V gives CDR1 WNHNN, CDR2 SYGVQD (reference sequence). This CDR3 comprises 16 residues. V shed 7 bases and J 5 bases; nucleotides not matched to a gene: 10. The CDR3 loop reads CASIIPGQGLNEKLFF. DNA for the CDR3: TGCGCCAGCATTATCCCGGGACAGGGGTTGAATGAAAAACTGTTTTTT.

The chain joins TRBV11-2 to TRBJ2-1; 8 positions agree with TRBD2. This CDR3 contains 17 residues. CDR1 and CDR2 from the germline V gene are SGHAT and FQNNGV. V gave up 0 bases and J gave up 7 bases; unmatched junction bases: 11. CDR3 nucleotides: TGTGCCAGCAGCTTAGATTTGGCGGCACGGGGGGGGAATGAGCAGTTCTTC. It specifies CASSLDLAARGGNEQFF.

The chain is built from TRBV12-3 or TRBV12-4 and TRBJ1-6; D perhaps matches TRBD1 (6 bases). CDR3 length: 13 residues. V lost 2 bases to trimming and J lost 9 bases, with 8 bases between them. The CDR3 is CASSLKGGSPLHF. The CDR3 DNA follows: TGTGCCAGCAGTTTAAAAGGGGGTTCACCCCTCCACTTT.

There are a few counts of this clone. The chain joins TRBV5-5 to TRBJ2-3; D unresolved. The CDR3 extends over 15 amino acids. CDR1 is SGHKS, CDR2 YYEKEE, per germline (reference sequence). Trimming shortened V by 2 bases and J by 2 bases, and 12 bases separated the two germline ends. The CDR3 coding sequence is TGTGCCAGCAGCTTACAACCCAGACTCACAGATACGCAGTATTTT. Translation: CASSLQPRLTDTQYF. The full variable domain, rest sourced from reference TRBV5-5 and TRBJ2-3, is DAGVTQSPTHLIKTRGQQVTLRCSPISGHKSVSWYQQVLGQGPQFIFQYYEKEERGRGNFPDRFSARQFPNYSSELNVNALLLGDSALYLCASSLQPRLTDTQYFGPGTRLTVL.

This sequence joins TRBV6-5 and TRBJ1-6; perhaps TRBD1 as D (6 bases). CDR3 length: 15 residues. The V gene lost 3 bases and the J gene lost 7 bases, with 13 bases spanning the gap. The germline V gene has CDR1 MNHEY and CDR2 SVGAGI. The CDR3 here is CASSYGGARNSPLHF. As DNA, the CDR3 is TGTGCCAGCAGTTATGGGGGCGCGAGGAATTCACCCCTCCACTTT.